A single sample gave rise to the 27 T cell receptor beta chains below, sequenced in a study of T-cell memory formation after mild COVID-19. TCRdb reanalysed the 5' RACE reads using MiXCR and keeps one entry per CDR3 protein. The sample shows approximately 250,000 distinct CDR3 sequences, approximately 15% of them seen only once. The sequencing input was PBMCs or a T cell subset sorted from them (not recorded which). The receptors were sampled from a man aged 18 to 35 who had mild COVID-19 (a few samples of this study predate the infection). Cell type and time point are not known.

The CDR3 sequence: CASSQGQGLYNEQFF. As DNA, the CDR3 is TGCGCCAGCAGCCAAGGACAGGGGCTTTACAATGAGCAGTTCTTC. The rearrangement joins TRBV4-3 to TRBJ2-1; 8 nucleotides line up with TRBD1. The CDR3 consists of 15 residues. The ends lost 1 base at V and 4 bases at J; junction bases unmatched: 3. Germline V gene sequence: CDR1 LGHNA, CDR2 YSLEER.

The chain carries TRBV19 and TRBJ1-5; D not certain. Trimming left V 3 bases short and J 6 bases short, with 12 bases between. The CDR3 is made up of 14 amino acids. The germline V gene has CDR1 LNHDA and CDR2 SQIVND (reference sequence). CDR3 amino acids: CASSIGSYGQPQHF. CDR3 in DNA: TGTGCCAGTAGTATCGGGTCTTACGGTCAGCCCCAGCATTTT.

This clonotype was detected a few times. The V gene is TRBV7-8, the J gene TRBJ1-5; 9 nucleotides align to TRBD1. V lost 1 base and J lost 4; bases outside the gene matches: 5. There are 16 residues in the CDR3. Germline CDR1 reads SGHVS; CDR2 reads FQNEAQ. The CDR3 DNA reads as TGTGCCAGCAGCTTAGTTACCGGACAGGGGAATCAGCCCCAGCATTTT. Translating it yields CASSLVTGQGNQPQHF.

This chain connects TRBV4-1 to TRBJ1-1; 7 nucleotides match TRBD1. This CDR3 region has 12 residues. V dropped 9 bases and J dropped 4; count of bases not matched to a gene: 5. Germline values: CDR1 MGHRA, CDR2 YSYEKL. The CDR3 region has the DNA TGCGCCAGAGTACCAGGGGGCACTGAAGCTTTCTTT. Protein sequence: CARVPGGTEAFF.

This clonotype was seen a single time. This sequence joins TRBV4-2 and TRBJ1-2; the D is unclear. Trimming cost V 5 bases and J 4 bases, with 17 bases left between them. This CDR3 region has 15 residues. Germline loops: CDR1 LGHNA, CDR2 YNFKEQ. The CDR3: CASSVSVLQLYGYTF. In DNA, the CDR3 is TGTGCCAGCAGCGTTTCGGTCCTCCAACTCTATGGCTACACCTTC.

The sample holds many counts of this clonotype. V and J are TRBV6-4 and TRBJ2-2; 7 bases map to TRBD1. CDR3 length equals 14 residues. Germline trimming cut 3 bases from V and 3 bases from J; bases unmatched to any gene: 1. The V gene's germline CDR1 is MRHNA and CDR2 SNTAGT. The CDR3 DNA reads TGTGCCAGCAGTGATGGGACAGACACCGGGGAGCTGTTTTTT. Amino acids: CASSDGTDTGELFF.

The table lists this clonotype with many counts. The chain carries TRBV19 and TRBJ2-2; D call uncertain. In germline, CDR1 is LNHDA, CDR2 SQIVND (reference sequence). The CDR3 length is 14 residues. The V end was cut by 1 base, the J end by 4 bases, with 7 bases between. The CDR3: CASSIVSSTGELFF. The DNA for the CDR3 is TGTGCCAGTAGTATAGTCTCGAGCACCGGGGAGCTGTTTTTT.

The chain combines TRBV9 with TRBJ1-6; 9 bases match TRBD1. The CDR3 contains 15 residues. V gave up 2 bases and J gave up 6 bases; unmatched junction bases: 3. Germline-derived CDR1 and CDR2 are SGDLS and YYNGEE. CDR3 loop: CASSVGTGLNSPLHF. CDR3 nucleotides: TGTGCCAGCAGCGTCGGGACAGGGCTTAATTCACCCCTCCACTTT.

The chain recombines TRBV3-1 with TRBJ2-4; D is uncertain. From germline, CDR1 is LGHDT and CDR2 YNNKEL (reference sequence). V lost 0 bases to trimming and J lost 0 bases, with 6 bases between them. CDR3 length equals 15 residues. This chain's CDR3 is CASSQEQTAKNIQYF. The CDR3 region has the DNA TGTGCCAGCAGCCAAGAACAGACAGCCAAAAACATTCAGTACTTC.

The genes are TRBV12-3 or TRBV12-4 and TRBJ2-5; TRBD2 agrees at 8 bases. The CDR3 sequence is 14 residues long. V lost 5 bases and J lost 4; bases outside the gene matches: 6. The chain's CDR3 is CASSPGGARETQYF. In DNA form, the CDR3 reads TGTGCCAGCAGTCCCGGGGGGGCGAGAGAGACCCAGTACTTC.

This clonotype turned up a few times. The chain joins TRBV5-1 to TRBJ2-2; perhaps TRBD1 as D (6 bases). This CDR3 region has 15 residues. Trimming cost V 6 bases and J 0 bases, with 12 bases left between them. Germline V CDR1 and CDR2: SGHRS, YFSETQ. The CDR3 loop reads CASIPGAPNTGELFF. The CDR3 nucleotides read TGCGCCAGCATACCAGGGGCCCCGAACACCGGGGAGCTGTTTTTT.

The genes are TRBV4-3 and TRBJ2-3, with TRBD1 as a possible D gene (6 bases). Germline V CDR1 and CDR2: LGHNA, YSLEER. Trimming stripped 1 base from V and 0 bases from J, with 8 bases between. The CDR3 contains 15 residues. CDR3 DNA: TGCGCCAGCAGCCAAGGACAGGATAGCACAGATACGCAGTATTTT. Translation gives CASSQGQDSTDTQYF.

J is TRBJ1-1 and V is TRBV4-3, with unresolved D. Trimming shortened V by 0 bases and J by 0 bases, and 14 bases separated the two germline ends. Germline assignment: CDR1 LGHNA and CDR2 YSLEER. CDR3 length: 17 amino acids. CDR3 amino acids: CASSQDSYREMNTEAFF. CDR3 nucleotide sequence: TGCGCCAGCAGCCAAGATTCTTACCGAGAAATGAACACTGAAGCTTTCTTT.

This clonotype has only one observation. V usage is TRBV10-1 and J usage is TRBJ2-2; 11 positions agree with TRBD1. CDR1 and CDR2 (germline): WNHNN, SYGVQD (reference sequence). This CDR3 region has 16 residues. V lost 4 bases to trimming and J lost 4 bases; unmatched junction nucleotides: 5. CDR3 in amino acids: CASSAIGTGGTGELFF. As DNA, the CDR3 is TGCGCCAGCAGTGCAATAGGGACAGGGGGCACCGGGGAGCTGTTTTTT.

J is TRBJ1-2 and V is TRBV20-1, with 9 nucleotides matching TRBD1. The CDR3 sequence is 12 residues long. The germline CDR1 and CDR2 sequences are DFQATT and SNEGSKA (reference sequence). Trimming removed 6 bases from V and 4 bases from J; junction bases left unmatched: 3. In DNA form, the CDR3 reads TGCAGTGCCACGGACAGGGGCTATGGCTACACCTTC. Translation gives CSATDRGYGYTF.

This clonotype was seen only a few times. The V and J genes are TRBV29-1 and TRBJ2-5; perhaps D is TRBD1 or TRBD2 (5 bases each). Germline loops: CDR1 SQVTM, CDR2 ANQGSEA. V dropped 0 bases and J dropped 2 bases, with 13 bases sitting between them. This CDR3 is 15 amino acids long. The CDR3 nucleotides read TGCAGCGTTGAAGATCTGGGACGGAGGCAAGAGACCCAGTACTTC. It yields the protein CSVEDLGRRQETQYF.

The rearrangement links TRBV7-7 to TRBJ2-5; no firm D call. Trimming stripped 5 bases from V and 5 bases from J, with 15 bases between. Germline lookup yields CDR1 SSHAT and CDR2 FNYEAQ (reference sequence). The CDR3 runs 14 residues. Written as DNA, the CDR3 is TGTGCCAGCAGCCCCTCGGCCGGGCAGGAGACCCAGTACTTC. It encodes CASSPSAGQETQYF. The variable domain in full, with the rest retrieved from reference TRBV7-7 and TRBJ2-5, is GAGVSQSPRYKVTKRGQDVTLRCDPISSHATLYWYQQALGQGPEFLTYFNYEAQPDKSGLPSDRFSAERPEGSISTLTIQRTEQRDSAMYRCASSPSAGQETQYFGPGTRLLVL.

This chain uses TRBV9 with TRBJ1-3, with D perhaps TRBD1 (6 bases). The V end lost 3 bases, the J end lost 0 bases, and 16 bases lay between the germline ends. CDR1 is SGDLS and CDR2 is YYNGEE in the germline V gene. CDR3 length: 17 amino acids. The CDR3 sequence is CASSEKIGQNSGNTIYF. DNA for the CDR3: TGTGCCAGCAGCGAGAAGATTGGACAGAACTCTGGAAACACCATATATTTT.

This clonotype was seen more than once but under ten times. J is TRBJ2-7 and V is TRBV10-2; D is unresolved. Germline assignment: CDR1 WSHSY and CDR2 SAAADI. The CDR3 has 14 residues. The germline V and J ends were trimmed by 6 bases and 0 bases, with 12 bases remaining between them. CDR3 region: CASRSIESSYEQYF. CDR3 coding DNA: TGCGCCAGCAGGAGTATAGAGAGCTCCTACGAGCAGTACTTC.

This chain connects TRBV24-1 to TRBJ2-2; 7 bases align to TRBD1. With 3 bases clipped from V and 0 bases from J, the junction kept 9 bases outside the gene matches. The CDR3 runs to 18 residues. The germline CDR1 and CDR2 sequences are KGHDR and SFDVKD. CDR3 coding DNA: TGTGCCACCAGTGATCCCCGGGACAGAGATTCGAACACCGGGGAGCTGTTTTTT. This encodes CATSDPRDRDSNTGELFF.

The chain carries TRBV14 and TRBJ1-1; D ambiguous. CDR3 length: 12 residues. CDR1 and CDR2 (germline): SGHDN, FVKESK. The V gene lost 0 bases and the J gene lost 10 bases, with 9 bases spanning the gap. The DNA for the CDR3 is TGTGCCAGCAGCCAAGAAAACGCCGGAGCTTTCTTT. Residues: CASSQENAGAFF.

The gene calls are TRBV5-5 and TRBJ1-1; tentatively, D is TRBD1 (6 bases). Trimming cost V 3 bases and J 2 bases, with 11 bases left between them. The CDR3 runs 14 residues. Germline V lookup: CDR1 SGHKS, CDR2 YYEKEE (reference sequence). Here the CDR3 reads CASSSRTENTEAFF. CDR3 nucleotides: TGTGCCAGCAGCTCGAGGACAGAAAACACTGAAGCTTTCTTT. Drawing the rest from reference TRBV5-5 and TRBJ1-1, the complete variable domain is DAGVTQSPTHLIKTRGQQVTLRCSPISGHKSVSWYQQVLGQGPQFIFQYYEKEERGRGNFPDRFSARQFPNYSSELNVNALLLGDSALYLCASSSRTENTEAFFGQGTRLTVV.

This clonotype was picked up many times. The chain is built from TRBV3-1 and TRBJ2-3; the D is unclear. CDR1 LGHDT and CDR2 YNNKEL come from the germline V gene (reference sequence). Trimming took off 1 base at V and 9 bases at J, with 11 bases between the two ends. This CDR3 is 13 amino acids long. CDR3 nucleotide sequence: TGTGCCAGCAGCCAAGTACTTGGCGTGACGCAGTATTTT. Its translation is CASSQVLGVTQYF.

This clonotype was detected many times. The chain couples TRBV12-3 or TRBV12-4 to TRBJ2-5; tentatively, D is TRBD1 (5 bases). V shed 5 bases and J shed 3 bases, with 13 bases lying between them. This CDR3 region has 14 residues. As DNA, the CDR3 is TGTGCCAGCAGTCCCACCTGGACAAAAGAGACCCAGTACTTC. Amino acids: CASSPTWTKETQYF.

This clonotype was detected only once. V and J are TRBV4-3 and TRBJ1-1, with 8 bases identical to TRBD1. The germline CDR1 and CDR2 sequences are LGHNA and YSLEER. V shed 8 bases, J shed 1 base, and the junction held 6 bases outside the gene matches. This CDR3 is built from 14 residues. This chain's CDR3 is CASVGGQGNTEAFF. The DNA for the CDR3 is TGCGCCAGCGTTGGAGGACAGGGGAACACTGAAGCTTTCTTT.

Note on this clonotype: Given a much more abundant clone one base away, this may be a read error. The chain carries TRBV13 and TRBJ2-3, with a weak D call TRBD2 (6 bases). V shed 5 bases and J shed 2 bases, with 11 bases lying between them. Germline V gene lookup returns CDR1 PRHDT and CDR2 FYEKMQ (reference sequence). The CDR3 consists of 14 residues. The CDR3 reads CASSTGLDTDTQYF. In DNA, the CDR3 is TGTGCCAGCAGCACGGGACTTGACACAGATACGCAGTATTTT.

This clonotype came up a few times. The CDR3: CASSSRTGDQYF. The CDR3 nucleotides are TGTGCCAGCAGCTCTCGGACAGGGGATCAGTACTTC. V usage is TRBV7-9 and J usage is TRBJ2-4, with TRBD1 matching 9 bases. This CDR3 has 12 residues. Germline trimming cut 4 bases from V and 12 bases from J; bases unmatched to any gene: 4. The V gene's germline CDR1 is SEHNR and CDR2 FQNEAQ (reference sequence). Full variable domain (outside the CDR3, taken from reference TRBV7-9 and TRBJ2-4): DTGVSQNPRHKITKRGQNVTFRCDPISEHNRLYWYRQTLGQGPEFLTYFQNEAQLEKSRLLSDRFSAERPKGSFSTLEIQRTEQGDSAMYLCASSSRTGDQYFGAGTRLSVL.